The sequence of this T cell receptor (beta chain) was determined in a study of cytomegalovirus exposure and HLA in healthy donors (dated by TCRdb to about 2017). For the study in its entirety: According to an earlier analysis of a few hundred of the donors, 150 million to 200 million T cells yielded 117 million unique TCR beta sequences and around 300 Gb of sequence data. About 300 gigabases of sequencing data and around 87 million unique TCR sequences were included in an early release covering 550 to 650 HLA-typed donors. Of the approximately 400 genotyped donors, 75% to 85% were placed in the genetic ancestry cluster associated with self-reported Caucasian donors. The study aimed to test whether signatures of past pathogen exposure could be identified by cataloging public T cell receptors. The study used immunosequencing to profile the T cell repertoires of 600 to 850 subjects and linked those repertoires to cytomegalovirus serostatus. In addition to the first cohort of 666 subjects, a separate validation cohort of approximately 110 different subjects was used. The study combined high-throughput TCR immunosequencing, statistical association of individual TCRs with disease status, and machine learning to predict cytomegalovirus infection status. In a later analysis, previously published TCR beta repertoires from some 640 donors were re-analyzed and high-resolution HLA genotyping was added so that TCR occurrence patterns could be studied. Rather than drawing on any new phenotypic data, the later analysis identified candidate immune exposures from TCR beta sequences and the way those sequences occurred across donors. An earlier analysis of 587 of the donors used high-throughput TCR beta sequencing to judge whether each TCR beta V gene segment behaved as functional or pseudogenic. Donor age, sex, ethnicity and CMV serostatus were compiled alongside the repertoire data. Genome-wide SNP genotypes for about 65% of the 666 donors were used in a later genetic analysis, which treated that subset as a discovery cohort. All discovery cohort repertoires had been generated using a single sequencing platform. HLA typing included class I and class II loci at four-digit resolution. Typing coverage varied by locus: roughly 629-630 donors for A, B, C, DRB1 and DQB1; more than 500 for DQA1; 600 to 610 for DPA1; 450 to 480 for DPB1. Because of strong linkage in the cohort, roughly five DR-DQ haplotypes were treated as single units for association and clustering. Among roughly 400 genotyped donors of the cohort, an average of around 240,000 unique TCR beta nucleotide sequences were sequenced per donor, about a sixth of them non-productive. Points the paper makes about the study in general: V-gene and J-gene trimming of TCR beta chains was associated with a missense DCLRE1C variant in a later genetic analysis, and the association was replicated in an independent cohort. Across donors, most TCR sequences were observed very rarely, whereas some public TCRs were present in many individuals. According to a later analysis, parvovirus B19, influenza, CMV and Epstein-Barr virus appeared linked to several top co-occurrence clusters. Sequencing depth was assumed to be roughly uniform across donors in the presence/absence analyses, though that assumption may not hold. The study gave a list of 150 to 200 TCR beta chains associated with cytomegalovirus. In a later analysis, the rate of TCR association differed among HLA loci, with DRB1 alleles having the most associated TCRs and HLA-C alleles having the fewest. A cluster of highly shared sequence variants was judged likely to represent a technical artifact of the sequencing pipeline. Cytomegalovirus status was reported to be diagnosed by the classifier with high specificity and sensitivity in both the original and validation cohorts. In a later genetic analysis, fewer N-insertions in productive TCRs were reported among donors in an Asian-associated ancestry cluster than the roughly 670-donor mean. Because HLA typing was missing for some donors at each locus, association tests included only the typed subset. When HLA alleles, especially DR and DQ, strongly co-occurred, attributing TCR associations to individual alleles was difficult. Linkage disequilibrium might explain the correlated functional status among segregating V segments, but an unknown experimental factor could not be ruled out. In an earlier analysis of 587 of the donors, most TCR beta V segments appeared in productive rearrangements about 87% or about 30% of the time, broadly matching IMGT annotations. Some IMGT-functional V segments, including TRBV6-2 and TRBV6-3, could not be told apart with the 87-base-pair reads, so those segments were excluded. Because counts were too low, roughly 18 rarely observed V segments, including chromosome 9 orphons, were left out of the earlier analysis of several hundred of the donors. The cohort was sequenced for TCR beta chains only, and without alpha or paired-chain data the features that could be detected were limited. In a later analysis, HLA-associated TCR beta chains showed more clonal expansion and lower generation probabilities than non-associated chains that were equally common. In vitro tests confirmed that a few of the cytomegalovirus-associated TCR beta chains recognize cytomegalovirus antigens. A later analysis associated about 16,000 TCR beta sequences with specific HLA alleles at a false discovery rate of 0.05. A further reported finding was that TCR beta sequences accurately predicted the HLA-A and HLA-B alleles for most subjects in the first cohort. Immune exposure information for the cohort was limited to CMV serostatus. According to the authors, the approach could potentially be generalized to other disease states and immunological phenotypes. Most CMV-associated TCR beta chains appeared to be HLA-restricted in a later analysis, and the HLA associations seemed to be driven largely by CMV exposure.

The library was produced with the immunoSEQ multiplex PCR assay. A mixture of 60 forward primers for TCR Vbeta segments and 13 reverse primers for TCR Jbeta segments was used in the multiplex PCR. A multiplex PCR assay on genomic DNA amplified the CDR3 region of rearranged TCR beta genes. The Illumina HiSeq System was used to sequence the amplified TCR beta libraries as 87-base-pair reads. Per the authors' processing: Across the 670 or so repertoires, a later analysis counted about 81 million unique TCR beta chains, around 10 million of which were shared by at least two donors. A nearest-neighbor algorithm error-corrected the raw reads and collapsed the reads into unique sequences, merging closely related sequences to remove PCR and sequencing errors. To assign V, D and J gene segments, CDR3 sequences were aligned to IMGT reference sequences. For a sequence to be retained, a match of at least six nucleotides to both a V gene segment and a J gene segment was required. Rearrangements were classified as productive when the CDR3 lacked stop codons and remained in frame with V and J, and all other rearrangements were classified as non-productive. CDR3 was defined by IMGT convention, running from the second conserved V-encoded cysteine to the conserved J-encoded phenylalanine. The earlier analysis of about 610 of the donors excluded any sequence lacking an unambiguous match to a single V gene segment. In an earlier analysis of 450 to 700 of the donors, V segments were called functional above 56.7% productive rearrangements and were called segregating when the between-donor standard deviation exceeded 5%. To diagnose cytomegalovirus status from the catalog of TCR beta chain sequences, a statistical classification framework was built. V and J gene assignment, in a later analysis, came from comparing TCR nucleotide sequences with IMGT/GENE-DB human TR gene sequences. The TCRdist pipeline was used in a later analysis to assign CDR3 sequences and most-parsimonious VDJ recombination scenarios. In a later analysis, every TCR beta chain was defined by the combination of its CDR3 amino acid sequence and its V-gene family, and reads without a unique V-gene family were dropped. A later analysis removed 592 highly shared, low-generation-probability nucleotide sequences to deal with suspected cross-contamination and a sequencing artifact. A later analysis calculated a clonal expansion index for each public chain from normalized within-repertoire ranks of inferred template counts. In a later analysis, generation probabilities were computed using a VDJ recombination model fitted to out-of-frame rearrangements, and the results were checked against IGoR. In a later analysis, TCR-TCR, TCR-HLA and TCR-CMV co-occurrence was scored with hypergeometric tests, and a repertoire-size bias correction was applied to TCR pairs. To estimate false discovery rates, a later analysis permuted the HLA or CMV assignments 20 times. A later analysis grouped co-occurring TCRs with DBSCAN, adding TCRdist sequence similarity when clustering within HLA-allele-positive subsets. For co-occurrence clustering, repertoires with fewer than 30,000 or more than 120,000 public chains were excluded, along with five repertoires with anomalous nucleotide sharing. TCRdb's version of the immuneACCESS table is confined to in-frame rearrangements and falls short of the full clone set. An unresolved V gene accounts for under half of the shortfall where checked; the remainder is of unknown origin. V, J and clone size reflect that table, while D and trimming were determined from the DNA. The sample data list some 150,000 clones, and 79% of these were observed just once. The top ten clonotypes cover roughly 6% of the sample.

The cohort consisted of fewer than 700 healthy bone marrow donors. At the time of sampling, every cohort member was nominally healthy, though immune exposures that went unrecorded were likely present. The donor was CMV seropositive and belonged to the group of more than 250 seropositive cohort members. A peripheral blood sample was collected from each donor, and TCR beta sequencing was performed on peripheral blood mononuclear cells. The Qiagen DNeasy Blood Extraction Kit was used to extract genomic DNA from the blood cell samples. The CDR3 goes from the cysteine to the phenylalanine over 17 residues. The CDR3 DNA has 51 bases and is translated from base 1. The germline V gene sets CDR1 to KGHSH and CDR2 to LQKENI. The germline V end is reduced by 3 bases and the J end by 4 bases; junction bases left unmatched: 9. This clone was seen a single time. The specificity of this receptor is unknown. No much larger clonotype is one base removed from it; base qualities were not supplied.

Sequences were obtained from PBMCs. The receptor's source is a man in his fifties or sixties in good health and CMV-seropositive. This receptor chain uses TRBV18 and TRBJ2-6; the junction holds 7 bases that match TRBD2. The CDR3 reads CASSPSGTTLGANVLTF. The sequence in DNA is TGTGCCAGCTCACCGAGCGGGACTACCCTCGGGGCCAACGTCCTGACTTTC.